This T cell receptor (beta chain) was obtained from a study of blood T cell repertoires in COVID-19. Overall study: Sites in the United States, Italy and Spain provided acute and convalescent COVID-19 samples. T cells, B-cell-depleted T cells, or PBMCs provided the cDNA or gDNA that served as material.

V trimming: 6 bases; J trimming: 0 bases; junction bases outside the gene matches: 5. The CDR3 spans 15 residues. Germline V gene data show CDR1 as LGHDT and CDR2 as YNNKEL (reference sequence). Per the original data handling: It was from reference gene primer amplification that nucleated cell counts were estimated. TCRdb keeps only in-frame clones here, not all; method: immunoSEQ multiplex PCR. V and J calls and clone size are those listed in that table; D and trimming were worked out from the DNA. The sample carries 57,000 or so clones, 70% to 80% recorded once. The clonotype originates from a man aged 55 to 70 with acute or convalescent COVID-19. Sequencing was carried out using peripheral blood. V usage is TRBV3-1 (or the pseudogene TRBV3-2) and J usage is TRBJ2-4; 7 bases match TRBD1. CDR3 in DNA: TGTGCCAGCAGGGAGACAGGGAAAGCCAAAAACATTCAGTACTTC. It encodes CASRETGKAKNIQYF.